These T cell receptor beta chains were read from a single sample in a study of cytomegalovirus exposure and HLA in healthy donors. Only in-frame clones appear in the TCRdb table, and some are missing; sequencing was by immunoSEQ multiplex PCR. The table has around 150,000 clones, roughly three quarters seen once; the top ten hold approximately 5%. Sequencing was performed on PBMCs. The receptor set was obtained from a woman aged 45-65 years in good health and CMV-seronegative. Both conserved end residues are trimmed from each CDR3. Fields, in order: V gene, J gene, CDR3 length, CDR3 protein.

TRBV9,TRBJ1-1,10,ASRATGLEAF
TRBV2,TRBJ2-7,12,ASSPDRAFGEQY
TRBV29-1,TRBJ1-1,11,SVGTHMNTEAF
TRBV4-3,TRBJ1-1,15,ASSQDLRTGGRTEAF
TRBV27,TRBJ2-5,11,ASSTGLLETQY
TRBV27,TRBJ2-2,9,ASSYTGELF
TRBV5-6,TRBJ1-2,11,ASSLVGGEGYT
TRBV7-6,TRBJ2-2,12,ASSLAQNTGELF
TRBV5-8,TRBJ1-3,14,ASSVVRETRWNTIY
TRBV7-2,TRBJ2-3,13,ASSVWTSGTDTQY
TRBV2,TRBJ2-5,13,ASTTSGGSVETQY
TRBV4-3,TRBJ1-4,12,ASSQELRNEKLF
TRBV27,TRBJ2-1,10,ASSPGEGQRF
TRBV7-2,TRBJ1-5,14,ASSLAGGGGNQPQH
TRBV6-5,TRBJ2-1,11,ASSSQGLREQF